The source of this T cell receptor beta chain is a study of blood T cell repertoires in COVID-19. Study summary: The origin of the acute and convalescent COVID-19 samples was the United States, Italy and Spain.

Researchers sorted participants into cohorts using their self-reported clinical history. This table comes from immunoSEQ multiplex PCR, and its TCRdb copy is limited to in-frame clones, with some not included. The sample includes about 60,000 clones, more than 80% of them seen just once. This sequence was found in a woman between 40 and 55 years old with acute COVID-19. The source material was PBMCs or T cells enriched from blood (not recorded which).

The CDR3 DNA is TGCAGTGCTAGTCCCGGGACTAGCGGGAGGGCGTTTGGAGAGACCCAGTACTTC. It specifies CSASPGTSGRAFGETQYF. This chain links TRBV20-1 with TRBJ2-5, with 16 bases identical to TRBD2. Per the germline V gene, CDR1 is DFQATT and CDR2 is SNEGSKA (reference sequence). V dropped 3 bases and J dropped 4; count of bases not matched to a gene: 11. The CDR3 covers 18 residues.